The 30 T cell receptor beta chains presented below share a single source sample, sequenced in a study of blood T cell repertoires in COVID-19. TCRdb's table, derived via immunoSEQ multiplex PCR, lists solely in-frame clones and lacks some. The sample carries about 250,000 clones, 65% to 85% recorded once. The sequencing sample was made of peripheral blood. These receptors originate from a woman in her 40s who had recovered from COVID-19.

The CDR3 coding sequence is TGTGCCAGCAGCCCTAATCCACGACGGGGGGAAGGGGAAAAACTGTTTTTT. This gives the protein CASSPNPRRGEGEKLFF. The rearrangement uses TRBV7-8 and TRBJ1-4; the D gene is possibly TRBD1 (5 bases). V was shortened by 5 bases and J by 8 bases, with 24 bases between the two germline ends. The CDR3 loop spans 17 amino acids. Germline V gene data show CDR1 as SGHVS and CDR2 as FQNEAQ.

This chain connects TRBV7-3 to TRBJ2-1, with TRBD2 matching over 13 bases. Unmatched junction bases numbered 10, after V lost 5 bases and J lost 0 bases. CDR1 is SGHTA and CDR2 is FQGTGA in the germline V gene. This CDR3 contains 19 residues. The CDR3 spells CASSTTSGGAISSYNEQFF. CDR3 DNA: TGTGCCAGCAGCACTACTAGCGGGGGGGCCATAAGCTCCTACAATGAGCAGTTCTTC.

This chain uses TRBV18 with TRBJ2-3; a weak D match, TRBD1 (5 bases). The CDR3 is 15 residues long. The V end lost 6 bases, the J end lost 0 bases, and 13 bases lay between the germline ends. Germline V gene lookup returns CDR1 KGHSH and CDR2 LQKENI. In DNA form, the CDR3 reads TGTGCCAGCTCCCCGGCGACAGTTAGCACAGATACGCAGTATTTT. This encodes CASSPATVSTDTQYF.

The J gene is TRBJ2-3, the V gene TRBV5-4; D perhaps matches TRBD2 (5 bases). The CDR3 has 14 residues. Per germline, CDR1 SGHNT and CDR2 YYREEE (reference sequence). V lost 4 bases, J lost 4 bases, and 13 bases lay in between. CDR3 sequence reads: CASSGAGPSDTQYF. The CDR3 region has the DNA TGTGCCAGCAGCGGCGCGGGCCCTTCAGATACGCAGTATTTT.

This clone was counted a single time. This chain links TRBV2 with TRBJ2-1, with 10 nucleotides matching TRBD1. V shed 5 bases, J shed 3 bases, and the junction held 7 bases outside the gene matches. Looked up from germline, CDR1 is SNHLY and CDR2 is FYNNEI. The CDR3 has 16 amino acids. The CDR3 is CASSPTGTGDYNEQFF. The DNA for the CDR3 is TGTGCCAGCAGTCCTACCGGGACAGGGGACTACAATGAGCAGTTCTTC. The entire variable domain, with the rest obtained from reference TRBV2 and TRBJ2-1, is as follows: EPEVTQTPSHQVTQMGQEVILRCVPISNHLYFYWYRQILGQKVEFLVSFYNNEISEKSEIFDDQFSVERPDGSNFTLKIRSTKLEDSAMYFCASSPTGTGDYNEQFFGPGTRLTVL.

A few counts support this clone. The chain combines TRBV5-6 with TRBJ2-3; tentative D call: TRBD1 (6 bases). V shed 3 bases and J shed 3 bases, with 11 bases lying between them. CDR3 length: 14 amino acids. Germline CDR1 reads SGHDT; CDR2 reads YYEEEE. CDR3: CASSWAQGTDTQYF. CDR3 coding DNA: TGTGCCAGCAGCTGGGCGCAGGGGACAGATACGCAGTATTTT.

This clone was seen just once. For the CDR3, the DNA is TGTGCCACCAGCAGACAGGGGAATAGTGGAAACACCATATATTTT. It codes for CATSRQGNSGNTIYF. The chain recombines TRBV15 with TRBJ1-3; TRBD1 is a possible D gene (6 bases). The CDR3 consists of 15 residues. V was shortened by 2 bases and J by 3 bases, with 11 bases between the two germline ends. Germline CDR1 LNHNV, CDR2 YYDKDF (reference sequence).

The chain joins TRBV14 to TRBJ2-7; weak D call: TRBD1 (6 bases). Trimming shortened V by 2 bases and J by 6 bases, and 14 bases separated the two germline ends. The CDR3 is 14 residues long. Germline values: CDR1 SGHDN, CDR2 FVKESK. The CDR3 bases are TGTGCCAGCAGCCAATGGATGGGACAAAGCGAGCAGTACTTC. It is translated as CASSQWMGQSEQYF. The variable domain in full, with the rest retrieved from reference TRBV14 and TRBJ2-7, is EAGVTQFPSHSVIEKGQTVTLRCDPISGHDNLYWYRRVMGKEIKFLLHFVKESKQDESGMPNNRFLAERTGGTYSTLKVQPAELEDSGVYFCASSQWMGQSEQYFGPGTRLTVT.

A single count supports this clone. This chain connects TRBV30 to TRBJ2-5, with D possibly matching TRBD1 (6 bases). Per germline, CDR1 GTSNPN and CDR2 SVGIG (reference sequence). Trimming took 2 bases from V and 5 from J, leaving 9 bases between them. This CDR3 region has 12 residues. This chain's CDR3 is CAWSRGWETQYF. CDR3 nucleotide sequence: TGTGCCTGGAGTAGGGGGTGGGAGACCCAGTACTTC.

The genes are TRBV7-8 and TRBJ1-1; D might be TRBD1 (5 bases). CDR3 length: 15 residues. Germline V gene data show CDR1 as SGHVS and CDR2 as FQNEAQ. Trimming took 7 bases from V and 0 from J, leaving 15 bases between them. In nucleotides, the CDR3 is TGTGCCAGCACTCCTCAGGGACTCATGAACACTGAAGCTTTCTTT. It translates to CASTPQGLMNTEAFF.

The gene calls are TRBV19 and TRBJ1-1, with a possible D match to TRBD1 (5 bases). CDR1 and CDR2 from the germline V gene are LNHDA and SQIVND (reference sequence). This CDR3 spans 16 amino acids. V was trimmed by 3 bases and J by 0 bases, leaving 14 bases between them. The CDR3 reads CASSIRGWTLNTEAFF. CDR3 in DNA: TGTGCCAGTAGTATCCGGGGGTGGACGCTGAACACTGAAGCTTTCTTT.

The chain combines TRBV27 with TRBJ2-1, with TRBD2 matching 7 bases. CDR3 length: 14 amino acids. Germline trimming cut 4 bases from V and 6 bases from J; bases unmatched to any gene: 6. Per the germline V gene, CDR1 is MNHEY and CDR2 is SMNVEV (reference sequence). CDR3 in amino acids: CASSYPGTINEQFF. CDR3 in DNA: TGTGCCAGCAGTTACCCCGGGACTATCAATGAGCAGTTCTTC.

This clone was detected only once. This chain joins TRBV19 and TRBJ1-5; 10 bases map to TRBD1. Trimming cost V 7 bases and J 11 bases; bases outside gene matches: 8. CDR3 length: 13 residues. Per germline, CDR1 LNHDA and CDR2 SQIVND (reference sequence). For the CDR3, the DNA is TGTGCCAGTACGCCGGGACAGGGGCCGACCCAGCATTTT. Its translation is CASTPGQGPTQHF.

The rearrangement links TRBV19 to TRBJ1-5; 7 bases line up with TRBD1. V dropped 2 bases and J dropped 3; count of bases not matched to a gene: 4. The CDR3 consists of 15 residues. In germline, CDR1 is LNHDA, CDR2 SQIVND (reference sequence). Here the CDR3 reads CASSIKGADNQPQHF. CDR3 bases: TGTGCCAGTAGTATAAAGGGGGCCGACAATCAGCCCCAGCATTTT.

This CDR3 reads CASSSPRGNYGYTF. CDR3 nucleotide sequence: TGTGCCAGTAGTAGTCCAAGGGGAAACTATGGCTACACCTTC. V gene TRBV19 combines with J gene TRBJ1-2; weak D call: TRBD1 (5 bases). The CDR3 length is 14 residues. V was trimmed by 4 bases and J by 2 bases, leaving 11 bases between them. Germline V gene lookup returns CDR1 LNHDA and CDR2 SQIVND (reference sequence).

The rearrangement links TRBV24-1 to TRBJ1-1; D is possibly TRBD1 (5 bases). This CDR3 has 12 residues. Deletions cut 6 bases from V and 6 bases from J, with 10 bases between. CDR1 is KGHDR and CDR2 is SFDVKD in the germline V gene. The CDR3 here is CATSRGSAEAFF. As DNA, the CDR3 is TGTGCCACCAGTAGGGGCAGCGCTGAAGCTTTCTTT.

The rearrangement uses TRBV18 and TRBJ1-1; 7 bases are shared with TRBD1. V lost 3 bases and J lost 7; bases outside the gene matches: 5. Germline V gene sequence: CDR1 KGHSH, CDR2 LQKENI. The CDR3 extends over 13 amino acids. CDR3 region: CASSPWDSGEAFF. CDR3 in DNA: TGTGCCAGCTCACCCTGGGACAGCGGTGAAGCTTTCTTT.

The J gene is TRBJ1-4, the V gene TRBV7-6, with D unresolved. CDR1 SGHVS and CDR2 FNYEAQ come from the germline V gene. The length of the CDR3 is 10 residues. V lost 5 bases and J lost 8, with 3 bases in between. CDR3 residues: CASSLEKLFF. In DNA form, the CDR3 reads TGTGCCAGCAGCCTGGAAAAACTGTTTTTT.

The gene calls are TRBV5-1 and TRBJ1-6, with D perhaps TRBD1 (5 bases). Per germline, CDR1 SGHRS and CDR2 YFSETQ. The V end lost 2 bases, the J end lost 8 bases, and 11 bases lay between the germline ends. CDR3 length: 14 residues. Written as DNA, the CDR3 is TGCGCCAGCAGCTTCGGGGGTATTGATTCACCCCTCCACTTT. It encodes CASSFGGIDSPLHF.

J is TRBJ2-1 and V is TRBV4-2, with 10 bases identical to TRBD1. The germline V gene has CDR1 LGHNA and CDR2 YNFKEQ. V dropped 0 bases and J dropped 3; count of bases not matched to a gene: 2. This CDR3 is 16 amino acids long. The CDR3 loop is CASSQDRTGGYNEQFF. The CDR3 DNA reads TGTGCCAGCAGCCAAGACCGGACAGGGGGCTACAATGAGCAGTTCTTC.

The gene calls are TRBV3-1 (or the pseudogene TRBV3-2) and TRBJ1-1, with 9 bases that match TRBD1. The CDR3 consists of 13 residues. Germline-derived CDR1 and CDR2 are LGHDT and YNNKEL (reference sequence). V gave up 6 bases and J gave up 4 bases; unmatched junction bases: 3. The CDR3 is CASRGQGGTEAFF. CDR3 DNA sequence: TGTGCCAGCAGGGGACAGGGTGGCACTGAAGCTTTCTTT.

This clone was detected a few times. The chain is built from TRBV5-1 and TRBJ1-6, with D hard to call. Trimming stripped 1 base from V and 0 bases from J, with 14 bases between. Germline loops: CDR1 SGHRS, CDR2 YFSETQ. CDR3 length: 18 amino acids. CDR3 region: CASSLSNGADSYNSPLHF. CDR3 DNA: TGCGCCAGCAGCTTGTCGAATGGTGCAGACTCCTATAATTCACCCCTCCACTTT.

This clone was counted once. J is TRBJ2-3 and V is TRBV18; D is perhaps TRBD1 (5 bases). The CDR3 is made up of 15 amino acids. Germline V gene sequence: CDR1 KGHSH, CDR2 LQKENI. V gave up 1 base and J gave up 1 base, with 9 bases separating them. The CDR3 nucleotides read TGTGCCAGCTCACCACAGGGGAAGGGCACAGATACGCAGTATTTT. It yields the protein CASSPQGKGTDTQYF.

This rearrangement joins TRBV15 to TRBJ1-5; 9 nucleotides match TRBD1. The CDR3 totals 18 residues. Germline V CDR1 and CDR2: LNHNV, YYDKDF (reference sequence). The junction had 15 bases not matched to a gene; V was cut back by 5 bases and J by 4 bases. This CDR3 is CATSARDRAFSQNQPQHF. DNA of the CDR3: TGTGCCACCAGCGCCCGGGACAGGGCCTTTAGTCAGAATCAGCCCCAGCATTTT.

The chain recombines TRBV5-4 with TRBJ2-3, with 8 nucleotides matching TRBD2. Germline lookup yields CDR1 SGHNT and CDR2 YYREEE (reference sequence). The ends lost 5 bases at V and 2 bases at J; junction bases unmatched: 10. The CDR3 is made up of 16 amino acids. CDR3 DNA: TGTGCCAGCAGTCTGAAGACCGGGGGGGACACAGATACGCAGTATTTT. It specifies CASSLKTGGDTDTQYF.

The chain combines TRBV4-1 with TRBJ2-5; D is uncertain. V gave up 2 bases and J gave up 5 bases, with 21 bases separating them. CDR1 is MGHRA and CDR2 is YSYEKL in the germline V gene. The CDR3 consists of 17 residues. CDR3 region: CASSQSVVYRYLETQYF. In DNA, the CDR3 is TGCGCCAGCAGCCAATCCGTCGTATATCGGTACCTGGAGACCCAGTACTTC.

The chain employs TRBV3-1 (or the pseudogene TRBV3-2) and TRBJ1-4; D is undetermined. Germline V gene lookup returns CDR1 LGHDT and CDR2 YNNKEL (reference sequence). V lost 1 base and J 0 bases, leaving 6 bases between the germline ends. CDR3 length: 15 residues. The CDR3 DNA reads TGTGCCAGCAGCCAAGTAACAACAACTAATGAAAAACTGTTTTTT. Its translation is CASSQVTTTNEKLFF.

The V and J genes are TRBV28 and TRBJ2-7, with D possibly being TRBD2 (6 bases). V was shortened by 3 bases and J by 4 bases, with 13 bases between the two germline ends. CDR1 MDHEN and CDR2 SYDVKM come from the germline V gene. The CDR3 sequence is 14 residues long. The CDR3 DNA sequence: TGTGCCAGCAGTTTTGGCGGGGAAGAATACGAGCAGTACTTC. As protein: CASSFGGEEYEQYF. Together with reference TRBV28 and TRBJ2-7, the CDR3 gives the full variable domain: DVKVTQSSRYLVKRTGEKVFLECVQDMDHENMFWYRQDPGLGLRLIYFSYDVKMKEKGDIPEGYSVSREKKERFSLILESASTNQTSMYLCASSFGGEEYEQYFGPGTRLTVT.

V is TRBV27 and J is TRBJ2-3, with a weak D call TRBD2 (5 bases). The CDR3 is 14 residues long. V lost 4 bases to trimming and J lost 6 bases, with 14 bases between them. In germline, CDR1 is MNHEY, CDR2 SMNVEV (reference sequence). CDR3: CASSSQPLGDTQYF. The CDR3 nucleotides are TGTGCCAGCAGTTCCCAGCCACTAGGGGATACGCAGTATTTT.

The chain joins TRBV3-1 (or the pseudogene TRBV3-2) to TRBJ2-7; TRBD1 matches at 8 bases. Germline V gives CDR1 LGHDT, CDR2 YNNKEL (reference sequence). The length of the CDR3 is 15 residues. Trimming took 3 bases from V and 6 from J; bases not matched to a gene: 10. This CDR3 is CASSHAGGADFEQYF. As DNA, the CDR3 is TGTGCCAGCAGCCATGCAGGGGGCGCTGACTTCGAGCAGTACTTC.